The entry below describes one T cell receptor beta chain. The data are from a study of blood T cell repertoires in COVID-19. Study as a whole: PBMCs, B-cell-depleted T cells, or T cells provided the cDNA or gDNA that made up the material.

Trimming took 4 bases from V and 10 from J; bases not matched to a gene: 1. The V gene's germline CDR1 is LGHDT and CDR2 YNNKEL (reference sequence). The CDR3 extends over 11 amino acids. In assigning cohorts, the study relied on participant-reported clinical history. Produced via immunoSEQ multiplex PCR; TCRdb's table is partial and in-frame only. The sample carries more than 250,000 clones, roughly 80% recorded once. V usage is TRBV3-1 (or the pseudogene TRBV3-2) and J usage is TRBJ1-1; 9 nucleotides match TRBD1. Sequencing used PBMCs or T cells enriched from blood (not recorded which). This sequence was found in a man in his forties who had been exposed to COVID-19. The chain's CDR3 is CASSRDRAAFF. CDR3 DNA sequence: TGTGCCAGCAGCCGGGACAGGGCAGCTTTCTTT.